The 15 T cell receptor beta chains below come from one sample, sequenced in a study of Tregs in tolerant kidney transplant recipients. TCRdb's table, derived via immunoSEQ multiplex PCR, lists solely in-frame clones and lacks some. The sample consists of 60,000 or so clones, approximately 85% of them appearing once. Sequencing used Tregs from blood, obtained before the transplant. These receptors originate from a human donor who received a combined kidney and bone marrow transplant.

The chain uses TRBV29-1 and TRBJ2-1, with TRBD2 identical over 7 bases. V trimming: 8 bases; J trimming: 9 bases; junction bases outside the gene matches: 13. The CDR3 runs to 13 residues. From germline, CDR1 is SQVTM and CDR2 ANQGSEA. CDR3 in amino acids: CSLGDGGGGEQFF. The CDR3 nucleotides read TGCAGCCTTGGGGACGGCGGGGGAGGTGAGCAGTTCTTC.

Turning to this clone: One end of the junction does not line up with germline, which may come from a read error. Other nucleotide sequences in the sample specify the same CDR3. This chain links TRBV10-3 with TRBJ1-4, with D unresolved. The length of the CDR3 is 14 residues. From germline, CDR1 is ENHRY and CDR2 SYGVKD. The CDR3 is CAISDHGQEEKLFF. CDR3 DNA: TGTGCTATCAGTGACCACGGCCAAGAAGAAAAACTGTTTTTT.

Turning to this clone: Because the CDR3 is missing its conserved closing phenylalanine or tryptophan, this is likely a read error. The chain uses TRBV5-3 and TRBJ2-7; D might be TRBD1 (5 bases). TRBV5-3 falls under the ORF class, with uncertain function. V shed 10 bases and J shed 4 bases, with 12 bases lying between them. This CDR3 is 11 amino acids long. CDR3 sequence (DNA): TGTGCCCCCAGGGCAGGGTACGAGCAGTACCTC. It yields the protein CAPRAGYEQYL.

The V call is TRBV7-9, the J call TRBJ1-2; D unclear. Trimming took off 1 base at V and 2 bases at J, with 8 bases between the two ends. The CDR3 runs to 14 residues. Germline CDR1 is SEHNR and CDR2 is FQNEAQ (reference sequence). CDR3 nucleotide sequence: TGTGCCAGCAGCTTAGTTGTCGAAAACTATGGCTACACCTTC. Translating gives CASSLVVENYGYTF.

This chain uses TRBV27 with TRBJ1-1; a possible D gene is TRBD1 (5 bases). Trimming pared 5 bases from V and 0 bases from J, leaving 13 bases between. From germline, CDR1 is MNHEY and CDR2 SMNVEV (reference sequence). The CDR3 runs to 15 residues. CDR3 DNA: TGTGCCAGCAGTAGACCAGACAGACTGAACACTGAAGCTTTCTTT. It codes for CASSRPDRLNTEAFF.

There are a few counts of this clone. V usage is TRBV5-1 and J usage is TRBJ1-2, with D hard to call. The CDR3 totals 12 residues. V lost 1 base and J lost 6, with 7 bases in between. Per the germline V gene, CDR1 is SGHRS and CDR2 is YFSETQ. CDR3 bases: TGCGCCAGCAGCTTGACCGCGGATGGCTACACCTTC. It yields the protein CASSLTADGYTF. Full variable domain (remainder filled in from reference TRBV5-1 and TRBJ1-2): KAGVTQTPRYLIKTRGQQVTLSCSPISGHRSVSWYQQTPGQGLQFLFEYFSETQRNKGNFPGRFSGRQFSNSRSEMNVSTLELGDSALYLCASSLTADGYTFGSGTRLTVV.

V is TRBV9 and J is TRBJ2-1; D gene unclear. In germline, CDR1 is SGDLS, CDR2 YYNGEE. V was pared by 0 bases and J by 4 bases, with 14 bases between. This CDR3 spans 16 amino acids. CDR3 loop: CASSVAGQLWYNEQFF. Here the CDR3 DNA reads TGTGCCAGCAGCGTAGCTGGCCAACTATGGTACAATGAGCAGTTCTTC.

The V and J genes are TRBV5-1 and TRBJ2-3, with D perhaps being TRBD1 or TRBD2 (5 bases each). The germline CDR1 and CDR2 sequences are SGHRS and YFSETQ. The CDR3 covers 14 residues. Trimming took 0 bases from V and 0 from J, leaving 5 bases between them. CDR3 DNA: TGCGCCAGCAGCTTGGGGGACAGCACAGATACGCAGTATTTT. The encoded protein is CASSLGDSTDTQYF.

This chain's CDR3 is CASSLLGDTQYF. The CDR3 nucleotides read TGCGCCAGCAGCTTGTTGGGAGATACGCAGTATTTT. This chain connects TRBV5-1 to TRBJ2-3; no clear D. Germline CDR1 is SGHRS and CDR2 is YFSETQ. Trimming took off 1 base at V and 5 bases at J, with 5 bases between the two ends. The CDR3 consists of 12 residues.

The V call is TRBV9, the J call TRBJ2-1; D ambiguous. CDR3 size: 16 residues. Trimming cost V 6 bases and J 5 bases, with 21 bases left between them. The germline V gene has CDR1 SGDLS and CDR2 YYNGEE. CDR3 sequence: CASTAGMTYLNNEQFF. CDR3 sequence (DNA): TGTGCCAGCACTGCCGGAATGACGTATTTGAACAATGAGCAGTTCTTC.

This clone was detected once. The chain couples TRBV5-6 to TRBJ2-7, with 7 bases aligning to TRBD2. In germline, CDR1 is SGHDT, CDR2 YYEEEE. The J segment lost 3 bases and the V segment lost 4 bases, leaving 4 bases of the junction unmatched. This CDR3 contains 13 residues. CDR3 region: CASSGGVGYEQYF. CDR3 DNA sequence: TGTGCCAGCAGCGGGGGGGTAGGCTACGAGCAGTACTTC.

The rearrangement joins TRBV2 to TRBJ1-3; D is unclear. The V and J ends lost 6 bases and 2 bases respectively, with 5 bases between them. CDR3 length equals 12 residues. Per the germline V gene, CDR1 is SNHLY and CDR2 is FYNNEI. The CDR3 here is CASRGPGNTIYF. In DNA, the CDR3 is TGTGCCAGCAGAGGCCCTGGAAACACCATATATTTT.

The table lists this clone with a few counts. The chain recombines TRBV2 with TRBJ1-3, with D perhaps matching TRBD1 (6 bases). Germline V gene lookup returns CDR1 SNHLY and CDR2 FYNNEI. The V end was cut by 5 bases, the J end by 1 base, with 9 bases between. The CDR3 covers 14 residues. The CDR3 sequence is CASSSTGSGNTIYF. CDR3 nucleotides: TGTGCCAGCAGTTCTACAGGGTCTGGAAACACCATATATTTT.

This chain connects TRBV19 to TRBJ2-3, with TRBD2 as a possible D gene (5 bases). Trimming shortened V by 5 bases and J by 6 bases, and 18 bases separated the two germline ends. Germline V gene lookup returns CDR1 LNHDA and CDR2 SQIVND (reference sequence). The CDR3 spans 15 residues. The CDR3, as DNA: TGTGCCAGTAGTCCCACTAATGACTATCGGGATACGCAGTATTTT. It codes for CASSPTNDYRDTQYF.

The chain links TRBV6-1 to TRBJ1-4; TRBD1 agrees at 7 bases. The germline V gene encodes CDR1 MNHNS and CDR2 SASEGT. Losses at the gene ends were 6 bases for V and 5 bases for J; bases not matched to a gene: 6. This CDR3 has 14 residues. The CDR3 DNA sequence: TGTGCCAGCAGACGACAGGGACGGAATGAAAAACTGTTTTTT. This codes for CASRRQGRNEKLFF.